The present T cell receptor beta chain was sequenced within a study of blood T cells in healthy people across ages. Whole-study results and caveats: Whereas aged donors had fewer naive CD4+ cells, long-lived donors had more of them and higher diversity.

CDR3 length: 15 amino acids. V shed 2 bases and J shed 11 bases, with 21 bases lying between them. Germline loops: CDR1 SGHDN, CDR2 FVKESK. Alongside a J-beta primer mix, a sample-barcoded 5' primer served in a second PCR lasting roughly 7 to 12 cycles. Each cDNA was tagged by a template-switch adaptor containing 12 random nucleotides. TCRdb processed the 5' RACE reads anew with MiXCR; each CDR3 protein has one entry. This sample has 1 million to 1.2 million distinct CDR3 sequences, with roughly two fifths found just once. Turning to this clonotype: Its antigen is undetermined. A much larger clone lies one base from this, so it may be a read error.

The origin of this receptor is a man younger than 30 in good health. Material for sequencing was blood. The chain recombines TRBV14 with TRBJ2-5; TRBD2 might be the D (5 bases). In DNA form, the CDR3 reads TGTGCCAGCAGCCAAAGACGGGGTATAGGTTATGAGCAGTACTTC. This codes for CASSQRRGIGYEQYF.